The subject of this entry is one T cell receptor beta chain. These data are taken from a study of cytomegalovirus exposure and HLA in healthy donors. V was pared by 5 bases and J by 4 bases, with 9 bases of the junction left unmatched. The CDR3 covers 16 residues. Germline-derived CDR1 and CDR2 are SGHTA and FQGNSA. With 60 Vbeta and 13 Jbeta primers, the PCR was carried out. Some clones are missing from TCRdb's copy, which holds only in-frame ones; the method was immunoSEQ multiplex PCR. The table shows 150,000 to 200,000 clones, with approximately 73% occurring only once. The chain uses TRBV7-2 and TRBJ1-2; 11 bases fit TRBD1. The sequenced material came from PBMCs. This receptor was obtained from a man aged 45-65 years in good health and CMV-seronegative. The CDR3 bases are TGTGCCAGCAGCCTCGGACAGGGGGCGAGGGGCTATGGCTACACCTTC. Translated, it gives CASSLGQGARGYGYTF.